This T cell receptor (beta chain) derives from a study of shared clonotypes between healthy human individuals. Findings of the study overall: Some naive CD4 clonotypes, 4.5% to 5.5%, turned up in common across a few donors.

The CDR3 sequence is 14 residues long. The germline CDR1 and CDR2 sequences are MNHNY and SVGAGI (reference sequence). With 5 bases removed from V and 5 bases from J, the gap between germline ends came to 16 bases. Of note for this clone: The target antigen is unknown.

The method was immunoSEQ multiplex PCR; TCRdb's version includes in-frame clones alone and lacks a portion of them. This table holds about 2.3 million clones, under 95% found once. The chain couples TRBV6-6 to TRBJ2-7; TRBD1 might be the D (6 bases). The specimen sequenced was naive CD4+ T cells from PBMCs. Described subset: CD45RA+ positively selected. This sequence originates from a man aged 18 to 30 in good health. Some clones in this sample may be carry-over from other donors' samples. DNA of the CDR3: TGTGCCAGCAGTCCGGCACAGGGTATCGACGAGCAGTACTTC. It yields the protein CASSPAQGIDEQYF.